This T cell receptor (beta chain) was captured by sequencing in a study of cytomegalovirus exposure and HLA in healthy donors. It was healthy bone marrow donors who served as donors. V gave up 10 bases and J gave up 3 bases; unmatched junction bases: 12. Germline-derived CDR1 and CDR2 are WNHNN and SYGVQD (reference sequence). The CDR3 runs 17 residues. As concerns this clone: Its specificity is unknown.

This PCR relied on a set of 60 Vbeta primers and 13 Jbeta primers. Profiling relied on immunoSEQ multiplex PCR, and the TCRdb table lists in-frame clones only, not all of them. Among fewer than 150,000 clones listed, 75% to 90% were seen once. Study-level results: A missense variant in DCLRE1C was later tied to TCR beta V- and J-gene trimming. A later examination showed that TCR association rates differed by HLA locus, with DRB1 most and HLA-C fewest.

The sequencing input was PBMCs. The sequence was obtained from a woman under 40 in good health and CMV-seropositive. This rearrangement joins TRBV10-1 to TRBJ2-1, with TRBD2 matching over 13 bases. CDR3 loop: CATQRTSGSGNYNEQFF. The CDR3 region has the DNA TGCGCCACTCAGAGGACTAGCGGGAGTGGAAACTACAATGAGCAGTTCTTC.